This T cell receptor (beta chain) was observed in a study of T cells in Graves' hyperthyroidism and ophthalmopathy. This clonotype came up many times. The J segment lost 2 bases and the V segment lost 2 bases, leaving 2 bases of the junction unmatched. This CDR3 contains 15 residues. Germline values: CDR1 SGHDT, CDR2 YYEEEE. What was amplified from RNA transcripts were TCR beta CDR3 regions. Primed by the HTBI set, a first-round RT-PCR was run on the TCR CDR3. TCRdb called the multiplex PCR reads again in MiXCR, with one record for every CDR3 protein. The sample carries roughly 290,000 distinct CDR3 sequences, 13% recorded once.

The specimen was blood. The V and J genes are TRBV5-6 and TRBJ2-7; 12 bases line up with TRBD2. This sequence originates from a woman aged 25 to 39 with Graves' hyperthyroidism that later progressed to Graves' ophthalmopathy. The DNA for the CDR3 is TGTGCCAGCAGCTTAACTAGCGGGAGGCCCTACGAGCAGTACTTC. Its protein is CASSLTSGRPYEQYF.